The 2 T cell receptor beta chains below were found in one sample sequenced in a study of response to subunit inactivated influenza vaccine. TCRdb reprocessed the RT-PCR reads via MiXCR and lists one record per CDR3 protein. The sample lists just over 300,000 distinct CDR3 sequences, approximately 20% occurring once. Sample: PBMCs from blood, taken approximately 22 months after vaccination. The receptors shown here come from a man aged 50 to 69 who received an inactivated influenza vaccine.

This clonotype has only a few counts. This chain joins TRBV6-1 and TRBJ2-2; 9 bases agree with TRBD1. V lost 5 bases, J lost 4 bases, and 8 bases stayed unmatched. Germline V gene data show CDR1 as MNHNS and CDR2 as SASEGT. This CDR3 spans 16 amino acids. Here the CDR3 DNA reads TGTGCCAGCAGTCCCGGGACAGGGCTTGGCACCGGGGAGCTGTTTTTT. Protein sequence: CASSPGTGLGTGELFF.

The V and J genes are TRBV6-5 and TRBJ2-7; 12 positions match TRBD2. Germline V CDR1 and CDR2: MNHEY, SVGAGI. V gave up 4 bases and J gave up 2 bases; unmatched junction bases: 3. This CDR3 spans 15 amino acids. DNA of the CDR3: TGTGCCAGCAGTTCTAGACTAGCGGGAGCCTACGAGCAGTACTTC. This codes for CASSSRLAGAYEQYF.